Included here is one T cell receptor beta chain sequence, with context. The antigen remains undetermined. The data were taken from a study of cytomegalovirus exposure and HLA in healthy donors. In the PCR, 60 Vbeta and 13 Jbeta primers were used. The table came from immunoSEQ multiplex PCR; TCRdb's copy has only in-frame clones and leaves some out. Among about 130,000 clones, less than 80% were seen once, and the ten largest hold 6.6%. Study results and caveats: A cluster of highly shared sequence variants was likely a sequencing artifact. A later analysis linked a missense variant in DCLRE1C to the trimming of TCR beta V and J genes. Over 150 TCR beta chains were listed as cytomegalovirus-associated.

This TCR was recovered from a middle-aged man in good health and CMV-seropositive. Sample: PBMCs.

The CDR3 bases are TGTGCCAGCAGCTTCGAACGGGTTTCTGGAAACACCATATATTTT. As protein: CASSFERVSGNTIYF. V usage is TRBV5-6 and J usage is TRBJ1-3; D ambiguous. The CDR3 is 15 residues long. The ends were cut back, 2 bases at V and 1 base at J, with 10 bases in the middle. CDR1 and CDR2 from the germline V gene are SGHDT and YYEEEE.